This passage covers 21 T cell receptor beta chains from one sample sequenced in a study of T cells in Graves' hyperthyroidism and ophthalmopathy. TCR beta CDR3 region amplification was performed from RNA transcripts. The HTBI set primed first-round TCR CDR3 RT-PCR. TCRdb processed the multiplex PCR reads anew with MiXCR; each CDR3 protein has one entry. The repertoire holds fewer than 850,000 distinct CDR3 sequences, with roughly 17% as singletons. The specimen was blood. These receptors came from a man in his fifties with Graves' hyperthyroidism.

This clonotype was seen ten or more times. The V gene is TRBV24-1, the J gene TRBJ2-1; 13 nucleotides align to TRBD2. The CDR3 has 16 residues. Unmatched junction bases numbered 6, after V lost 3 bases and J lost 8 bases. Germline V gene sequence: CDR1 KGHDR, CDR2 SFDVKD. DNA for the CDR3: TGTGCCACCAGTGATCCTGGACTAGCGGGAGACCATGAGCAGTTCTTC. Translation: CATSDPGLAGDHEQFF.

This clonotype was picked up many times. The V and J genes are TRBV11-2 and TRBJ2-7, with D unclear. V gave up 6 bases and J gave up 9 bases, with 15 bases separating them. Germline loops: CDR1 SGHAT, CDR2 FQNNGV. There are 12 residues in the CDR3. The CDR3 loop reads CASSSLGLGQYF. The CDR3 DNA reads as TGTGCCAGCAGTTCCCTGGGTTTGGGGCAGTACTTC.

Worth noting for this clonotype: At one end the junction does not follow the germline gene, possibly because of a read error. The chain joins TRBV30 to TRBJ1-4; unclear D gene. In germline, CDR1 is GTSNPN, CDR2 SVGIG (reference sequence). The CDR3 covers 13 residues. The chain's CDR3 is CVCTVGDNEKLFF. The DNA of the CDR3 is TGTGTCTGCACGGTTGGCGATAATGAAAAACTCTTTTTT. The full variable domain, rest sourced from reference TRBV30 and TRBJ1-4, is SQTIHQWPATLVQPVGSPLSLECTVEGTSNPNLYWYRQAAGRGLQLLFYSVGIGQISSEVPQNLSASRPQDRQFILSSKKLLLSDSGFYLCVCTVGDNEKLFFGSGTQLSVL.

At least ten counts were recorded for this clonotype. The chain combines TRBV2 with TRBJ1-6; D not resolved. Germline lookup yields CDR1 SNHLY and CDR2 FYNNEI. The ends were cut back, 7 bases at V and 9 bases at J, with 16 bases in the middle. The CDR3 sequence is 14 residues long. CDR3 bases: TGTGCCAGCAACGAAGGGATGGTGGGTTCACCCCTCCACTTT. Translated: CASNEGMVGSPLHF.

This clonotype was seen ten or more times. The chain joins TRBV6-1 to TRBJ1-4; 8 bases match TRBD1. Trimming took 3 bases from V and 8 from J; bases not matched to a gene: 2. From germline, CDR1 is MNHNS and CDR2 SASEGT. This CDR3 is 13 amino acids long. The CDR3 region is CASSERQGEKLFF. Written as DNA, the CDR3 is TGTGCCAGCAGTGAGAGACAGGGGGAAAAACTGTTTTTT.

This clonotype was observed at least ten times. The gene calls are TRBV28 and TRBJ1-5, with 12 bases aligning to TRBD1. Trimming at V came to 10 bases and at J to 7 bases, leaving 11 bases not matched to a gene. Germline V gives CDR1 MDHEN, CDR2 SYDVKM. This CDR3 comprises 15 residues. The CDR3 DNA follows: TGTGCCATTCAAGGGACAGGGGGCGTGGGGCAGCCCCAGCATTTT. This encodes CAIQGTGGVGQPQHF.

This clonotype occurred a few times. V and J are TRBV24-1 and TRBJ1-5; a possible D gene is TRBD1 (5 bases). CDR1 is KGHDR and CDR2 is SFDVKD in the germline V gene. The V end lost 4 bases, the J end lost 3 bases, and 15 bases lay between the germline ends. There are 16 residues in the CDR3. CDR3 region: CATSDSERGSNQPQHF. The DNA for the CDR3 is TGTGCCACCAGTGACTCTGAAAGGGGTTCCAATCAGCCCCAGCATTTT.

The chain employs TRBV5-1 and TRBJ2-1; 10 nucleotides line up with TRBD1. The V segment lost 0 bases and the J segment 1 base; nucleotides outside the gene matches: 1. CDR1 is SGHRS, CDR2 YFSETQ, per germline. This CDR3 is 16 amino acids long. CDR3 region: CASSLVGQGSYNEQFF. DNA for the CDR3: TGCGCCAGCAGCTTGGTGGGACAGGGGTCCTACAATGAGCAGTTCTTC.

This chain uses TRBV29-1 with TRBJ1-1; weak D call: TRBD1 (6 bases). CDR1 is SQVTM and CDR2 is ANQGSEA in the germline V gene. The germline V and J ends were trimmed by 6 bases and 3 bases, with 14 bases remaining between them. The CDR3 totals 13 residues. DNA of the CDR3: TGCAGCGTCGGACAGATCATGGACACTGAAGCTTTCTTT. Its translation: CSVGQIMDTEAFF.

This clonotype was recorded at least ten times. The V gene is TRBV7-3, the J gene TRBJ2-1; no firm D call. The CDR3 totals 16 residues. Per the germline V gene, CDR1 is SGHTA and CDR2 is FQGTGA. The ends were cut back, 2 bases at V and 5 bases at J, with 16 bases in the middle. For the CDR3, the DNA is TGTGCCAGCAGCTTAGAAACCCCGGCCTCAGACAATGAGCAGTTCTTC. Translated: CASSLETPASDNEQFF. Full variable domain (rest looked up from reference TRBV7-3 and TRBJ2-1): GAGVSQTPSNKVTEKGKYVELRCDPISGHTALYWYRQSLGQGPEFLIYFQGTGAADDSGLPNDRFFAVRPEGSVSTLKIQRTERGDSAVYLCASSLETPASDNEQFFGPGTRLTVL.

CDR3 residues: CASSLWSRGSNQPQHF. The CDR3 bases are TGTGCCAGCAGCTTATGGAGCAGGGGAAGCAATCAGCCCCAGCATTTT. The chain combines TRBV7-8 with TRBJ1-5; the D gene is possibly TRBD1 (6 bases). The CDR3 loop spans 16 amino acids. Trimming removed 2 bases at V and 1 base at J, with 12 bases between. Germline V gene sequence: CDR1 SGHVS, CDR2 FQNEAQ.

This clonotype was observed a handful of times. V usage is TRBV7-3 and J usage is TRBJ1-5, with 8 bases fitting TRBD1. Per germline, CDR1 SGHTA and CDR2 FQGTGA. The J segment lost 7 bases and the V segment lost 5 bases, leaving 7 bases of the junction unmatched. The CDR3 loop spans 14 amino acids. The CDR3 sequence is CASSQDQGAQPQHF. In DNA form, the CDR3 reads TGTGCCAGCAGCCAAGATCAGGGGGCACAGCCCCAGCATTTT.

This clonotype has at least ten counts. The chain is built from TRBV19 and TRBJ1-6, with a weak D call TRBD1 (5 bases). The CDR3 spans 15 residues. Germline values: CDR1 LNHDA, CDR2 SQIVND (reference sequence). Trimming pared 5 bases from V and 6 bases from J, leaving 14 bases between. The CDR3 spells CASSDAGNLNSPLHF. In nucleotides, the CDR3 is TGTGCCAGTAGTGATGCAGGGAACCTTAATTCACCCCTCCACTTT.

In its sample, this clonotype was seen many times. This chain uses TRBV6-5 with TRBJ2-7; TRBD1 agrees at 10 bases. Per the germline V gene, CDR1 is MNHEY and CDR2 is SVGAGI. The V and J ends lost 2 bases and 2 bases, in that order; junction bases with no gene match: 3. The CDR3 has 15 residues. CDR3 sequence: CASSYLGTGAYEQYF. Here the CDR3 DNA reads TGTGCCAGCAGTTACCTAGGGACAGGGGCCTACGAGCAGTACTTC.

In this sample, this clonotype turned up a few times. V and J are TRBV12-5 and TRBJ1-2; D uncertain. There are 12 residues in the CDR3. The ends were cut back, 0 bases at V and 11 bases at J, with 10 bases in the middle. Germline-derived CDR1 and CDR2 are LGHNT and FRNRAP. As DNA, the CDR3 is TGTGCTAGTGGTTTGGTAGATAAAGGTTACACCTTC. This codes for CASGLVDKGYTF.

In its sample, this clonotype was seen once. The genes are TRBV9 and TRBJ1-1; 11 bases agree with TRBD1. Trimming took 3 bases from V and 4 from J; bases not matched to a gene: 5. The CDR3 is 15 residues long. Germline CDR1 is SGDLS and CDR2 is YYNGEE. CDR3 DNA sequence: TGTGCCAGCAGCGGGACAGGGGGCTTTCGCACTGAAGCTTTCTTT. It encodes CASSGTGGFRTEAFF.

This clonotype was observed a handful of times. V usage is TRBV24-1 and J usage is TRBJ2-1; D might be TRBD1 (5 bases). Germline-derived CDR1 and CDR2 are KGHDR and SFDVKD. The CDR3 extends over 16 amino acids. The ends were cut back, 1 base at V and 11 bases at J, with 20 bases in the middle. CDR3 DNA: TGTGCCACCAGTGATTTTCAAAGTTACTCAGGGTTTCAGCAGTTCTTC. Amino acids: CATSDFQSYSGFQQFF.

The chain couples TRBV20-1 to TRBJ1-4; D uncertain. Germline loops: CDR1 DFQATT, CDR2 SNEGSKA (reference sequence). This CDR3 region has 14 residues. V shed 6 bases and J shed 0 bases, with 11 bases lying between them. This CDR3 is CSAFVPSTNEKLFF. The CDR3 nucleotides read TGCAGTGCCTTCGTACCTTCAACTAATGAAAAACTGTTTTTT.

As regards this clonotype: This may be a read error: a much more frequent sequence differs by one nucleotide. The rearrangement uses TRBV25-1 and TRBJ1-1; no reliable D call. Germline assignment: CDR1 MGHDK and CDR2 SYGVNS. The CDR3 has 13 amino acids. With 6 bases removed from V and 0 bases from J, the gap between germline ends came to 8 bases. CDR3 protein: CASRGRLNTEAFF. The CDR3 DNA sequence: TGTGCCAGCAGGGGCAGGCTGAACACTGAAGCTTTCTTT. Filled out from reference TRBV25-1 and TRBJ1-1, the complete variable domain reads EADIYQTPRYLVIGTGKKITLECSQTMGHDKMYWYQQDPGMELHLIHYSYGVNSTEKGDLSSESTVSRIRTEHFPLTLESARPSHTSQYLCASRGRLNTEAFFGQGTRLTVV.

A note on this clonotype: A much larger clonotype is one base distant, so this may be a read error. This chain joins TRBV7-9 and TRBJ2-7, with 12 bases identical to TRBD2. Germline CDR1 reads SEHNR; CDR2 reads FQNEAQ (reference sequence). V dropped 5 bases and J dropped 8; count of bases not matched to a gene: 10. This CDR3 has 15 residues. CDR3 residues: CASSATSGSRYKQYF. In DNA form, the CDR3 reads TGTGCCAGCAGCGCGACTAGCGGGAGCCGTTACAAGCAGTACTTC.

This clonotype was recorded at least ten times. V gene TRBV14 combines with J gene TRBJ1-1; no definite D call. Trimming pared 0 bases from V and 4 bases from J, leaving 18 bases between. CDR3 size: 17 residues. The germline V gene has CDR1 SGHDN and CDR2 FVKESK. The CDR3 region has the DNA TGTGCCAGCAGCCAAGATAGTAGGATTCTACGTATCACTGAAGCTTTCTTT. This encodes CASSQDSRILRITEAFF.